This entry features one T cell receptor beta chain sequence. This clonotype was detected only a few times. Its antigen is unknown. No quality values exist for individual bases; no much larger clone is one base distant. The data were taken from a study of T-cell reconstitution after alpha-beta-depleted transplantation in children (dated by TCRdb to about 2016). Context from the whole study: The study quantitatively tracked T-cell immune reconstitution after TCRalphabeta/CD19-depleted allogeneic hematopoietic cell transplantation in children using TCR repertoire profiling.

Library method: PCR. The data were produced on an Illumina HiSeq 2500. TCR libraries were prepared with molecular barcoding, using unique molecular identifiers to normalize TCRbeta repertoire quantification. TCRdb redid the processing of the public reads, applying fastp at Q25 and MiXCR, and retained in-frame beta chains. Merged by CDR3 protein, the rows form single entries marked with the most common genes and DNA. The sample table shows about 400,000 distinct CDR3 sequences, and around 21% are seen once. Jointly, the top ten make up 3.8% of the sample. Sample: PBMCs from the stem cell graft donor, taken from the stem cell graft. The origin of this receptor is a human donor who donated a stem cell graft to a child with acute myeloid leukemia.

This receptor carries the CDR3 CASSARPGQGFTDTQYF. Here is the DNA: TGCGCCAGCAGCGCGAGGCCGGGACAGGGGTTCACAGATACGCAGTATTTT. The chain couples TRBV5-1 to TRBJ2-3; TRBD1 matches 10 bases in the middle. Germline trimming amounts to 4 bases on V and 2 bases on J, with 10 as the count of junction bases outside the gene matches. The germline V gene provides CDR1 SGHRS and CDR2 YFSETQ. The cysteine opens and the phenylalanine closes a CDR3 of 17 amino acids. Here the CDR3 DNA is all that survives: 51 bases in frame from base 1.